This entry lists 17 T cell receptor beta chains sequenced from one sample in a study of T-cell memory formation after mild COVID-19. TCRdb reprocessed the 5' RACE reads with MiXCR, giving one entry per CDR3 protein. The data show around 320,000 distinct CDR3 sequences, around 28% seen once. The sample consisted of PBMCs or a T cell subset sorted from them (not recorded which). These receptors came from an adult woman who had mild COVID-19 (a few samples of this study predate the infection). Cell type and time point are not known.

V is TRBV9 and J is TRBJ2-7, with D unresolved. This CDR3 spans 13 amino acids. Germline CDR1 and CDR2: SGDLS and YYNGEE. The ends were cut back, 3 bases at V and 4 bases at J, with 11 bases in the middle. The CDR3 DNA follows: TGTGCCAGCAGCGATGGGGTTTCGTACGAGCAGTACTTC. This gives the protein CASSDGVSYEQYF.

The V call is TRBV6-2 or TRBV6-3, the J call TRBJ2-3, with D tentatively TRBD2 (5 bases). CDR1 MNHEY and CDR2 SVGEGT come from the germline V gene. The CDR3 has 15 amino acids. Trimming took 2 bases from V and 8 from J, leaving 17 bases between them. CDR3 amino acids: CASSYEVPGMGTQYF. DNA of the CDR3: TGTGCCAGCAGTTACGAGGTACCCGGGATGGGTACGCAGTATTTT.

This clonotype was recorded many times. The chain has TRBV25-1 and TRBJ1-6; 7 bases fit TRBD1. Germline-derived CDR1 and CDR2 are MGHDK and SYGVNS. This CDR3 region has 16 residues. The ends lost 6 bases at V and 7 bases at J; junction bases unmatched: 12. The CDR3 coding sequence is TGTGCCAGCAGCAACACCAACCAGGGGGGGAATTCACCCCTCCACTTT. Its protein is CASSNTNQGGNSPLHF.

The genes are TRBV6-1 and TRBJ1-2; a weak D match, TRBD1 (6 bases). Germline CDR1 reads MNHNS; CDR2 reads SASEGT. The CDR3 contains 15 residues. V was pared by 5 bases and J by 6 bases, with 19 bases between. The CDR3 DNA reads TGTGCCAGCAGTCTCTCATTCGGACAGTCTAATGGCTACACCTTC. It specifies CASSLSFGQSNGYTF.

This clonotype has a handful of counts. The chain joins TRBV7-6 to TRBJ2-7; 8 bases agree with TRBD1. CDR3 length: 16 residues. Trimming at V came to 6 bases and at J to 3 bases, leaving 13 bases not matched to a gene. Germline loops: CDR1 SGHVS, CDR2 FNYEAQ. The CDR3 sequence: CASSLDRGQMGYEQYF. The CDR3 DNA reads as TGTGCCAGCAGTCTCGACAGGGGTCAAATGGGCTACGAGCAGTACTTC.

This rearrangement joins TRBV27 to TRBJ2-3, with 9 bases fitting TRBD1. This CDR3 contains 12 residues. Germline assignment: CDR1 MNHEY and CDR2 SMNVEV (reference sequence). Trimming at V came to 4 bases and at J to 14 bases, leaving 7 bases not matched to a gene. CDR3: CASSSYGTGPYF. The CDR3 coding sequence is TGTGCCAGCAGTTCTTATGGGACAGGGCCGTATTTT.

The chain recombines TRBV18 with TRBJ2-7, with D perhaps matching TRBD1 or TRBD2 (5 bases each). Trimming removed 6 bases from V and 7 bases from J, with 16 bases in between. Germline values: CDR1 KGHSH, CDR2 LQKENI. The CDR3 is 13 amino acids. CDR3 nucleotides: TGTGCCAGCTCCCCCGGGACGTCGGTGGAGCAGTACTTC. This encodes CASSPGTSVEQYF.

This clonotype was observed a handful of times. This chain links TRBV20-1 with TRBJ2-3; 7 positions agree with TRBD2. V shed 8 bases, J shed 1 base, and the junction held 9 bases outside the gene matches. The CDR3 spans 14 residues. Germline lookup yields CDR1 DFQATT and CDR2 SNEGSKA (reference sequence). CDR3 DNA: TGCAGTACCCTCAGCGGGGACGGCACAGATACGCAGTATTTT. Protein product: CSTLSGDGTDTQYF.

This clonotype showed up just a few times. The chain combines TRBV7-8 with TRBJ1-5; 9 bases line up with TRBD1. Germline V CDR1 and CDR2: SGHVS, FQNEAQ. The V segment lost 5 bases and the J segment 6 bases; nucleotides outside the gene matches: 5. This CDR3 region has 14 residues. The CDR3 here is CASSRDRAGQPQHF. As DNA, the CDR3 is TGTGCCAGCAGCCGGGACAGGGCGGGTCAGCCCCAGCATTTT.

V usage is TRBV5-1 and J usage is TRBJ2-7; TRBD1 aligns across 10 bases. In germline, CDR1 is SGHRS, CDR2 YFSETQ. After removal of 0 bases from V and 0 bases from J, the junction contained 6 bases not matched to a gene. The CDR3 consists of 17 residues. In nucleotides, the CDR3 is TGCGCCAGCAGCTTGGGGGACAGGGGCCACCCCTCCTACGAGCAGTACTTC. Its protein product is CASSLGDRGHPSYEQYF. Variable domain in full (rest from reference TRBV5-1 and TRBJ2-7): KAGVTQTPRYLIKTRGQQVTLSCSPISGHRSVSWYQQTPGQGLQFLFEYFSETQRNKGNFPGRFSGRQFSNSRSEMNVSTLELGDSALYLCASSLGDRGHPSYEQYFGPGTRLTVT.

The gene calls are TRBV9 and TRBJ2-3; D gene unclear. Trimming took 0 bases from V and 9 from J, leaving 20 bases between them. This CDR3 is built from 16 residues. Germline lookup yields CDR1 SGDLS and CDR2 YYNGEE. CDR3 bases: TGTGCCAGCAGCGTAGGCCCCGATCTGGACGCGGACACGCAGTATTTT. As protein: CASSVGPDLDADTQYF. The full variable domain, completed using reference TRBV9 and TRBJ2-3, is DSGVTQTPKHLITATGQRVTLRCSPRSGDLSVYWYQQSLDQGLQFLIQYYNGEERAKGNILERFSAQQFPDLHSELNLSSLELGDSALYFCASSVGPDLDADTQYFGPGTRLTVL.

The chain uses TRBV5-6 and TRBJ2-7, with D unclear. The CDR3 runs 15 residues. CDR1 and CDR2 (germline): SGHDT, YYEEEE. The ends were cut back, 4 bases at V and 5 bases at J, with 19 bases in the middle. CDR3 sequence reads: CASSGRAVGTHEQYF. Here the CDR3 DNA reads TGTGCCAGCAGCGGTCGAGCAGTAGGTACACACGAGCAGTACTTC.

This clonotype turned up a few times. V is TRBV24-1 and J is TRBJ2-6, with D possibly being TRBD2 (6 bases). The CDR3 has 13 residues. Looked up from germline, CDR1 is KGHDR and CDR2 is SFDVKD. V lost 9 bases and J lost 11, with 16 bases in between. CDR3 nucleotides: TGTGCCACCGGGGGGACGGCCAGTTACGTCCTGACTTTC. Translation gives CATGGTASYVLTF.

This chain uses TRBV11-2 with TRBJ1-5; D may be TRBD1 (5 bases). The CDR3 is made up of 16 amino acids. Trimming cost V 1 base and J 1 base, with 11 bases left between them. Germline lookup yields CDR1 SGHAT and CDR2 FQNNGV. Here the CDR3 reads CASSLGSGGSNQPQHF. As DNA, the CDR3 is TGTGCCAGCAGCTTAGGAAGTGGGGGGAGCAATCAGCCCCAGCATTTT.

The chain is built from TRBV9 and TRBJ2-1, with D possibly being TRBD2 (5 bases). The CDR3 spans 16 residues. Germline-derived CDR1 and CDR2 are SGDLS and YYNGEE. The V end was cut by 3 bases, the J end by 7 bases, with 20 bases between. CDR3 loop: CASSAPGTRVGNEQFF. The CDR3 nucleotides are TGTGCCAGCAGCGCTCCGGGAACTAGGGTAGGGAATGAGCAGTTCTTC.

This clonotype was seen a handful of times. V and J are TRBV12-3 or TRBV12-4 and TRBJ2-3; tentative D call: TRBD2 (6 bases). Trimming removed 4 bases from V and 4 bases from J, with 15 bases in between. The CDR3 extends over 15 amino acids. The DNA of the CDR3 is TGTGCCAGCAGTTCGTCCGGAGGGTCTCCAGATACGCAGTATTTT. As protein: CASSSSGGSPDTQYF.

The table lists this clonotype with a few counts. The chain combines TRBV5-1 with TRBJ2-3, with D uncertain. The V gene's germline CDR1 is SGHRS and CDR2 YFSETQ. The CDR3 runs to 14 residues. V was pared by 7 bases and J by 2 bases, with 14 bases between. As DNA, the CDR3 is TGCGCCAGCGTACCGGAGACCTACACAGATACGCAGTATTTT. Amino acid sequence: CASVPETYTDTQYF.